Shown below are 3 T cell receptor beta chains from a single sample sequenced in a study of human T cells and chemical hapten exposure. The time point is: pre-sensitization, week 0. The treatment was: therapeutic diphenylcyclopropenone sensitization with weekly scalp DPC. MiXCR, applied by TCRdb to the RACE reads, yields one record per CDR3 protein. In the table there are 57,000 or so distinct CDR3 sequences, around 11% of which are singletons. Sample: whole blood, taken in connection with sensitization to the hapten diphenylcyclopropenone (DPC). Receptors originate from a woman aged 40 to 49 with alopecia areata. Some clones in this sample may be carry-over from other donors' samples.

The CDR3 sequence is CASRPRGTYNEQFF. The CDR3 coding sequence is TGTGCCAGCAGACCCCGGGGAACCTACAATGAGCAGTTCTTC. The rearrangement joins TRBV6-2 or TRBV6-3 to TRBJ2-1, with D perhaps matching TRBD2 (5 bases). Germline assignment: CDR1 MNHEY and CDR2 SVGEGT. This CDR3 region has 14 residues. The ends were cut back, 6 bases at V and 2 bases at J, with 11 bases in the middle.

This clonotype occurred many times. The chain employs TRBV3-1 and TRBJ2-7; possible D gene TRBD1, 6 bases. Deletions cut 0 bases from V and 6 bases from J, with 9 bases between. CDR1 LGHDT and CDR2 YNNKEL come from the germline V gene (reference sequence). The CDR3 length is 13 residues. The CDR3 spells CASSQDQGLEQYF. CDR3 coding DNA: TGTGCCAGCAGCCAAGACCAGGGGCTCGAGCAGTACTTC.

This clonotype has more than one count but fewer than ten. The chain joins TRBV5-1 to TRBJ2-7; D gene unclear. V shed 6 bases and J shed 5 bases, with 15 bases lying between them. Germline V gives CDR1 SGHRS, CDR2 YFSETQ. The CDR3 contains 13 residues. CDR3 amino acids: CASNINSDHEQYF. The CDR3 nucleotides are TGCGCCAGCAACATAAACTCGGACCACGAGCAGTACTTC. Filled out from reference TRBV5-1 and TRBJ2-7, the complete variable domain reads KAGVTQTPRYLIKTRGQQVTLSCSPISGHRSVSWYQQTPGQGLQFLFEYFSETQRNKGNFPGRFSGRQFSNSRSEMNVSTLELGDSALYLCASNINSDHEQYFGPGTRLTVT.